One sample yielded the 14 T cell receptor beta chains listed below, sequenced in a study of regulatory T cells in long-lasting Graves disease. Time point indicated: persistent/refractory GD, antithyroid drugs over 5 years with positive TRAb. Construction of the TCR library relied on RNA isolated from PBMCs. Construction of the TCR beta libraries employed iRepertoire HTBI primers in conjunction with Arm-PCR of CDR3 regions. TCRdb redid the calling of the multiplex PCR reads with MiXCR, one entry per CDR3 protein. The sample contains about 460,000 distinct CDR3 sequences, around a fifth of which appear only once. Sequences were derived from peripheral blood mononuclear cells (PBMCs), sampled when the disease was refractory, from a patient treated with antithyroid drugs. The receptors originated from a female donor with Graves disease.

There are many counts of this clonotype. V and J are TRBV12-3 or TRBV12-4 and TRBJ1-2; no firm D call. The ends were cut back, 7 bases at V and 2 bases at J, with 5 bases in the middle. The CDR3 consists of 11 residues. The CDR3 DNA is TGTGCCAGCATGGTGAACTATGGCTACACCTTC. Translating it yields CASMVNYGYTF.

This clonotype was detected only a few times. The chain uses TRBV7-9 and TRBJ2-2; a possible D gene is TRBD2 (6 bases). V gave up 11 bases and J gave up 8 bases, with 27 bases separating them. The CDR3 consists of 16 residues. Germline V lookup: CDR1 SEHNR, CDR2 FQNEAQ (reference sequence). The CDR3: CAAGRAGSLVAGELFF. The CDR3 DNA reads TGTGCCGCCGGGCGCGCGGGGTCCTTGGTCGCGGGGGAGCTGTTTTTT.

In regard to this clonotype: A much larger clone differs by one base, so this may be a read error. This chain uses TRBV10-3 with TRBJ1-2; D call uncertain. The ends were cut back, 6 bases at V and 2 bases at J, with 13 bases in the middle. Germline V gene lookup returns CDR1 ENHRY and CDR2 SYGVKD. The CDR3 covers 14 residues. CDR3 region: CAISRGLNNYGYTF. In nucleotides, the CDR3 is TGTGCCATCAGCCGTGGACTTAACAACTATGGCTACACCTTC.

The CDR3 sequence is CASSYTGTEQETQYF. CDR3 DNA: TGTGCCAGCAGTTACACCGGGACAGAGCAAGAGACCCAGTACTTC. The chain recombines TRBV9 with TRBJ2-5; 7 bases agree with TRBD1. This CDR3 region has 15 residues. From germline, CDR1 is SGDLS and CDR2 YYNGEE. V lost 5 bases and J lost 2; bases outside the gene matches: 9. The full variable domain, completed using reference TRBV9 and TRBJ2-5, is DSGVTQTPKHLITATGQRVTLRCSPRSGDLSVYWYQQSLDQGLQFLIQYYNGEERAKGNILERFSAQQFPDLHSELNLSSLELGDSALYFCASSYTGTEQETQYFGPGTRLLVL.

The chain links TRBV20-1 to TRBJ1-5; D remains unclear. The V and J ends lost 6 bases and 1 base respectively, with 10 bases between them. Germline lookup yields CDR1 DFQATT and CDR2 SNEGSKA (reference sequence). The CDR3 has 13 amino acids. The CDR3, as DNA: TGCAGTGCAATCCCCGGGAGCAATCAGCCCCAGCATTTT. It specifies CSAIPGSNQPQHF.

This clonotype occurred many times. The V and J genes are TRBV28 and TRBJ2-7; no clear D gene. Trimming cost V 6 bases and J 5 bases, with 8 bases left between them. The CDR3 loop spans 11 amino acids. The germline V gene encodes CDR1 MDHEN and CDR2 SYDVKM. DNA for the CDR3: TGTGCCAGCAGGAAACGGGACGAGCAGTACTTC. It encodes CASRKRDEQYF.

This clonotype has only a few counts. The chain employs TRBV7-2 and TRBJ2-7, with D tentatively TRBD2 (5 bases). The germline CDR1 and CDR2 sequences are SGHTA and FQGNSA. The CDR3 runs 14 residues. V was clipped by 1 base and J by 5 bases, with 12 bases between them. The CDR3 DNA sequence: TGTGCCAGCAGCTTAGTAGCGCTGGTCCACGAGCAGTACTTC. Its translation: CASSLVALVHEQYF.

This clonotype was recorded many times. The chain joins TRBV12-3 or TRBV12-4 to TRBJ2-5; 8 nucleotides align to TRBD1. The CDR3 loop spans 14 amino acids. With 7 bases clipped from V and 4 bases from J, the junction kept 8 bases outside the gene matches. CDR3 sequence (DNA): TGTGCCAGCACTCTCGCAGGGGGCGGAGAGACCCAGTACTTC. Protein sequence: CASTLAGGGETQYF.

The chain joins TRBV6-1 to TRBJ1-2; 9 nucleotides align to TRBD1. V shed 0 bases, J shed 8 bases, and the junction held 4 bases outside the gene matches. The germline CDR1 and CDR2 sequences are MNHNS and SASEGT. The CDR3 spans 14 residues. CDR3 protein: CASSEATGGGGYTF. The CDR3 nucleotides are TGTGCCAGCAGTGAAGCGACAGGGGGTGGCGGCTACACCTTC.

This clonotype was recorded many times. The V and J genes are TRBV27 and TRBJ1-2; 8 bases are a match to TRBD1. This CDR3 region has 16 residues. Germline loops: CDR1 MNHEY, CDR2 SMNVEV (reference sequence). V dropped 2 bases and J dropped 4; count of bases not matched to a gene: 9. The CDR3 region is CASSLTADRESYGYTF. Written as DNA, the CDR3 is TGTGCCAGCAGTTTAACCGCGGACAGGGAATCCTATGGCTACACCTTC.

The sample holds one count of this clonotype. A read error may be the cause here, since a much bigger clone is one base away. The rearrangement uses TRBV6-1 and TRBJ1-2; 8 nucleotides agree with TRBD1. This CDR3 has 14 residues. Germline assignment: CDR1 MNHNS and CDR2 SASEGT. The CDR3 DNA sequence: TGTGTCAGCAGGACAGGGAAGTCGGTCTATGGCTACACCTTC. This gives the protein CVSRTGKSVYGYTF.

This clonotype was counted many times. This sequence joins TRBV12-3 or TRBV12-4 and TRBJ2-5, with D tentatively TRBD2 (5 bases). The CDR3 totals 14 residues. V gave up 6 bases and J gave up 3 bases, with 14 bases separating them. This CDR3 is CASSPRGFEETQYF. For the CDR3, the DNA is TGTGCCAGCAGCCCACGAGGGTTTGAAGAGACCCAGTACTTC.

This clonotype was observed many times. V and J are TRBV2 and TRBJ2-7; 7 bases map to TRBD1. Germline values: CDR1 SNHLY, CDR2 FYNNEI. V was clipped by 6 bases and J by 5 bases; unmatched bases: 13. This CDR3 region has 15 residues. CDR3 sequence reads: CASSDTPQGENEQYF. The DNA for the CDR3 is TGTGCCAGCAGCGACACCCCTCAGGGGGAAAACGAGCAGTACTTC.

This clonotype showed up many times. CDR3 nucleotide sequence: TGCAGTGCTAGAGGGCTAGTAACGGAGACCCAGTACTTC. It encodes CSARGLVTETQYF. V usage is TRBV20-1 and J usage is TRBJ2-5; D gene uncertain. The V and J ends lost 1 base and 5 bases respectively, with 11 bases between them. The germline gives CDR1 DFQATT, CDR2 SNEGSKA (reference sequence). The CDR3 spans 13 residues.